The entry below gives a single TCR beta chain sequence along with its context. There are 13 residues in the CDR3. Germline loops: CDR1 MGHDK, CDR2 SYGVNS. V was trimmed by 4 bases and J by 5 bases, leaving 8 bases between them. The sample belongs to a study of blood T cell repertoires in COVID-19. The table came from immunoSEQ multiplex PCR; TCRdb's copy has only in-frame clones and leaves some out. The sample includes roughly 140,000 clones, about 85% of them seen just once. Sequencing used peripheral blood. This chain uses TRBV25-1 with TRBJ1-4, with a possible D match to TRBD1 (6 bases). This sequence was found in a woman aged 55-69 years with active or convalescent COVID-19. The CDR3 DNA reads as TGTGCCAGCAGTGTACAGGGAAATGAAAAACTGTTTTTT. Protein product: CASSVQGNEKLFF. The whole variable domain, filled in from reference TRBV25-1 and TRBJ1-4, reads EADIYQTPRYLVIGTGKKITLECSQTMGHDKMYWYQQDPGMELHLIHYSYGVNSTEKGDLSSESTVSRIRTEHFPLTLESARPSHTSQYLCASSVQGNEKLFFGSGTQLSVL.